The 8 T cell receptor beta chains below come from one sample, sequenced in a study of shared clonotypes between healthy human individuals. TCRdb's table, derived via immunoSEQ multiplex PCR, lists solely in-frame clones and lacks some. The sample has 1,500,000 or so clones; around 97% are singletons. Sequencing was done on a sample of naive CD4+ T cells sorted from blood. Subset here: CD45RA+ positively selected. These receptors were taken from a young man in good health.

V and J are TRBV27 and TRBJ1-1, with unresolved D. The CDR3 spans 16 residues. V was cut by 3 bases and J by 6 bases, with 20 bases left in between. Germline CDR1 and CDR2: MNHEY and SMNVEV (reference sequence). The CDR3 region is CASSFWGIQHGAEAFF. The CDR3 nucleotides are TGTGCCAGCAGTTTTTGGGGAATCCAACACGGCGCTGAAGCTTTCTTT.

The J gene is TRBJ2-1, the V gene TRBV5-5; weak D call: TRBD1 (6 bases). Germline assignment: CDR1 SGHKS and CDR2 YYEKEE (reference sequence). Trimming removed 0 bases at V and 7 bases at J, with 14 bases between. The CDR3 loop spans 15 amino acids. The CDR3 reads CASSLGRGSGNEQFF. CDR3 in DNA: TGTGCCAGCAGCTTGGGAAGGGGGTCGGGGAATGAGCAGTTCTTC.

The chain's CDR3 is CASSQEVFGSQLYNEQFF. The CDR3 DNA reads TGTGCCAGTAGTCAGGAGGTCTTCGGCTCCCAACTCTACAATGAGCAGTTCTTC. The chain recombines TRBV19 with TRBJ2-1, with a tentative D call TRBD2 (5 bases). V was clipped by 5 bases and J by 3 bases, with 23 bases between them. Germline assignment: CDR1 LNHDA and CDR2 SQIVND (reference sequence). CDR3 length equals 18 residues.

The CDR3 sequence: CASSPFYRGTEAFF. CDR3 coding DNA: TGTGCCAGCAGCCCTTTCTACAGGGGGACTGAAGCTTTCTTT. This chain joins TRBV7-9 and TRBJ1-1; 8 bases map to TRBD1. Losses at the gene ends were 5 bases for V and 5 bases for J; bases not matched to a gene: 7. Germline V CDR1 and CDR2: SEHNR, FQNEAQ (reference sequence). The CDR3 totals 14 residues.

The rearrangement uses TRBV7-2 and TRBJ2-7, with D unresolved. Deletions cut 2 bases from V and 2 bases from J, with 4 bases between. Germline V lookup: CDR1 SGHTA, CDR2 FQGNSA. This CDR3 region has 12 residues. For the CDR3, the DNA is TGTGCCAGCAGCTTACTAGCCTACGAGCAGTACTTC. Its protein product is CASSLLAYEQYF.

This chain uses TRBV28 with TRBJ2-7; D unresolved. CDR3 size: 15 residues. Germline CDR1 and CDR2: MDHEN and SYDVKM. V gave up 1 base and J gave up 1 base, with 11 bases separating them. DNA of the CDR3: TGTGCCAGCAGTTTATATTTCGCAGAGTCCTACGAGCAGTACTTC. Its translation is CASSLYFAESYEQYF.

The chain has TRBV5-5 and TRBJ2-7; D ambiguous. The V gene lost 5 bases and the J gene lost 2 bases, with 8 bases spanning the gap. Germline V gives CDR1 SGHKS, CDR2 YYEKEE (reference sequence). The CDR3 spans 12 residues. The CDR3 sequence is CASSLTTYEQYF. DNA of the CDR3: TGTGCCAGCAGTTTGACAACCTACGAGCAGTACTTC.

The chain couples TRBV19 to TRBJ2-6; TRBD1 is a possible D gene (6 bases). V was shortened by 0 bases and J by 1 base, with 10 bases between the two germline ends. Germline-derived CDR1 and CDR2 are LNHDA and SQIVND (reference sequence). CDR3 length: 17 amino acids. This chain's CDR3 is CASSIEQGWSGANVLTF. In DNA, the CDR3 is TGTGCCAGTAGTATAGAACAGGGTTGGTCTGGGGCCAACGTCCTGACTTTC.